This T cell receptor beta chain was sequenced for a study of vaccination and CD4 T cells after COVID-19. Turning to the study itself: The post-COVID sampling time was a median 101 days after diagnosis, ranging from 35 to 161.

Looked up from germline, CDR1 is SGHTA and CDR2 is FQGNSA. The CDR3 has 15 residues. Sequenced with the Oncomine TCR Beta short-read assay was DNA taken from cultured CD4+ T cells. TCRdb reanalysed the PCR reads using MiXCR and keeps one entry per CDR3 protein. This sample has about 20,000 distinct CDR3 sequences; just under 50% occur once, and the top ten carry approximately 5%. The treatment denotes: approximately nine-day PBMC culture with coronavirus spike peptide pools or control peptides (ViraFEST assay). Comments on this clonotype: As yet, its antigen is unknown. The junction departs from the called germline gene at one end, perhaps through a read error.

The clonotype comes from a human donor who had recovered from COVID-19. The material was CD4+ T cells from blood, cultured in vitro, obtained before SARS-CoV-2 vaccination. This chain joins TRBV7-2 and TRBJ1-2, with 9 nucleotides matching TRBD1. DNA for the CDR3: TGTGCCAGCAGCCCGACAGGGGGTCTTATCTATGGCCACACCTTC. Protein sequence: CASSPTGGLIYGHTF.